Below, 30 T cell receptor beta chains from the same sample are listed, as sequenced in a study of cytomegalovirus exposure and HLA in healthy donors (dated by TCRdb to about 2017). The library was prepared using the immunoSEQ multiplex PCR assay. A mixture of 60 forward primers for TCR Vbeta segments and 13 reverse primers for TCR Jbeta segments was used in the multiplex PCR. TCRdb took this table from immuneACCESS and kept in-frame rearrangements with V and J called. Such tables lack part of the clones; where checked against another copy, unresolved V genes explain under half of the gap, and the rest is unexplained. The sample table holds some 88,000 clones, of which 60% to 80% were seen once. The ten most abundant clones make up roughly 6% of the sample. What was sequenced was PBMCs. These TCRs come from a woman in her twenties or thirties in good health and CMV-seronegative.

The chain is built from TRBV10-3 and TRBJ2-3; 12 nucleotides match TRBD2. This CDR3 has 14 amino acids. Germline CDR1 reads ENHRY; CDR2 reads SYGVKD. V was clipped by 4 bases and J by 6 bases; unmatched bases: 2. CDR3 loop: CAISGLAGGDTQYF. The CDR3 region has the DNA TGTGCCATCAGTGGCCTAGCGGGGGGGGATACGCAGTATTTT.

V usage is TRBV28 and J usage is TRBJ1-2, with TRBD1 as a possible D gene (5 bases). CDR1 and CDR2 from the germline V gene are MDHEN and SYDVKM. CDR3 length: 14 residues. Deletions cut 6 bases from V and 5 bases from J, with 16 bases between. CDR3 coding DNA: TGTGCCAGCAGCATTACGGACCGGGGGTATGGCTACACCTTC. Residues: CASSITDRGYGYTF.

Concerning this clone: Because it lacks the conserved phenylalanine or tryptophan at the end, this CDR3 is likely a read error. This chain connects TRBV5-4 to TRBJ1-2; maybe TRBD1 (5 bases). In germline, CDR1 is SGHNT, CDR2 YYREEE (reference sequence). With 4 bases removed from V and 2 bases from J, the gap between germline ends came to 18 bases. The CDR3 loop spans 16 amino acids. CDR3 sequence: CASSRAGGWANYGYTL. CDR3 sequence (DNA): TGTGCCAGCAGCCGGGCCGGGGGATGGGCGAACTATGGCTACACCCTC.

J is TRBJ2-2 and V is TRBV4-1; TRBD1 aligns across 9 bases. The germline V gene has CDR1 MGHRA and CDR2 YSYEKL. The CDR3 is made up of 16 amino acids. The V gene end was trimmed by 0 bases and the J gene end by 5 bases; junction bases not matched to a gene: 4. CDR3 nucleotides: TGCGCCAGCAGCCAAGATAAGACAGGGGGAACCGGGGAGCTGTTTTTT. Its translation is CASSQDKTGGTGELFF.

The CDR3 coding sequence is TGTGCCAGCAGTGAGCTTGGACAGGGCGCCTACGAGCAGTACTTC. Its translation is CASSELGQGAYEQYF. The chain couples TRBV2 to TRBJ2-7, with TRBD1 matching 8 bases. Unmatched junction bases numbered 6, after V lost 3 bases and J lost 2 bases. The germline V gene has CDR1 SNHLY and CDR2 FYNNEI. This CDR3 comprises 15 residues.

This clone was detected once. V and J are TRBV29-1 and TRBJ2-3; 15 nucleotides align to TRBD2. The germline gives CDR1 SQVTM, CDR2 ANQGSEA. With V trimmed by 3 bases and J by 6 bases, 7 bases remained unmatched. The CDR3 is 16 amino acids. The CDR3 DNA sequence: TGCAGCGTTGAGAGAGGGACTAGCGGGGGGCAGGATACGCAGTATTTT. Protein product: CSVERGTSGGQDTQYF.

This clone appeared a few times. This chain uses TRBV11-2 with TRBJ1-1; D is possibly TRBD1 (6 bases). The CDR3 is made up of 14 amino acids. V was shortened by 4 bases and J by 1 base, with 10 bases between the two germline ends. Germline loops: CDR1 SGHAT, CDR2 FQNNGV. CDR3 nucleotide sequence: TGTGCCAGCAGCTCCTCAGGGGAGAACACTGAAGCTTTCTTT. Translating gives CASSSSGENTEAFF. Drawing the rest from reference TRBV11-2 and TRBJ1-1, the complete variable domain is EAGVAQSPRYKIIEKRQSVAFWCNPISGHATLYWYQQILGQGPKLLIQFQNNGVVDDSQLPKDRFSAERLKGVDSTLKIQPAKLEDSAVYLCASSSSGENTEAFFGQGTRLTVV.

V gene TRBV30 combines with J gene TRBJ2-2, with D unresolved. Trimming took off 3 bases at V and 5 bases at J, with 10 bases between the two ends. The CDR3 has 13 amino acids. Germline CDR1 and CDR2: GTSNPN and SVGIG (reference sequence). CDR3 coding DNA: TGTGCCTGGAGACCGCTCGGTACCGGGGAGCTGTTTTTT. Amino acids: CAWRPLGTGELFF.

A remark on this clone: Within the sample, other DNA sequences also encode this same CDR3. The V call is TRBV6-1, the J call TRBJ2-7; TRBD1 agrees at 8 bases. The junction had 17 bases not matched to a gene; V was cut back by 4 bases and J by 3 bases. Per germline, CDR1 MNHNS and CDR2 SASEGT. There are 18 residues in the CDR3. CDR3 protein: CASSALTGVWRVGYEQYF. The DNA for the CDR3 is TGTGCCAGCAGTGCACTGACAGGGGTTTGGCGGGTAGGCTACGAGCAGTACTTC.

The rearrangement joins TRBV7-6 to TRBJ2-7; 12 bases agree with TRBD1. Germline V gene lookup returns CDR1 SGHVS and CDR2 FNYEAQ. The CDR3 runs 17 residues. V dropped 3 bases and J dropped 5; count of bases not matched to a gene: 11. The CDR3, as DNA: TGTGCCAGCAGCTTGGGGGGGTGGGGGACAGGGGGCGACGAGCAGTACTTC. Translation gives CASSLGGWGTGGDEQYF.

The V and J genes are TRBV7-9 and TRBJ2-7; 8 positions match TRBD1. Germline V gives CDR1 SEHNR, CDR2 FQNEAQ (reference sequence). This CDR3 is built from 13 residues. V was clipped by 3 bases and J by 7 bases; unmatched bases: 5. CDR3 coding DNA: TGTGCCAGCAGCTTCTCACAGGGGGTTGAGCAGTACTTC. Amino acids: CASSFSQGVEQYF.

The chain employs TRBV18 and TRBJ2-1; a possible D gene is TRBD2 (6 bases). Deletions cut 2 bases from V and 0 bases from J, with 8 bases between. The CDR3 has 15 residues. CDR1 and CDR2 (germline): KGHSH, LQKENI. DNA for the CDR3: TGTGCCAGCTCACCAGGGGAGGTCTCCTACAATGAGCAGTTCTTC. Encoded protein: CASSPGEVSYNEQFF.

The chain employs TRBV5-1 and TRBJ1-2; D may be TRBD1 (5 bases). Trimming left V 5 bases short and J 4 bases short, with 12 bases between. Germline assignment: CDR1 SGHRS and CDR2 YFSETQ. The CDR3 runs 13 residues. CDR3 nucleotide sequence: TGCGCCAGCAGGGAGGGGACGAGCTATGGCTACACCTTC. It is translated as CASREGTSYGYTF. The full variable domain, its missing parts supplied by reference TRBV5-1 and TRBJ1-2, is KAGVTQTPRYLIKTRGQQVTLSCSPISGHRSVSWYQQTPGQGLQFLFEYFSETQRNKGNFPGRFSGRQFSNSRSEMNVSTLELGDSALYLCASREGTSYGYTFGSGTRLTVV.

This chain uses TRBV19 with TRBJ2-3; 13 bases match TRBD2. CDR1 and CDR2 from the germline V gene are LNHDA and SQIVND (reference sequence). The CDR3 spans 18 residues. Losses at the gene ends were 4 bases for V and 3 bases for J; bases not matched to a gene: 10. The CDR3 region is CASSKRTSGGPGTDTQYF. The CDR3 DNA follows: TGTGCCAGTAGTAAAAGGACTAGCGGGGGCCCCGGTACAGATACGCAGTATTTT.

This clone was observed a handful of times. The same CDR3 arises from other DNA sequences in this sample as well. This chain connects TRBV6-1 to TRBJ1-2; D not certain. Germline-derived CDR1 and CDR2 are MNHNS and SASEGT. The CDR3 runs to 13 residues. The germline V and J ends were trimmed by 0 bases and 4 bases, with 6 bases remaining between them. The CDR3 DNA follows: TGTGCCAGCAGTGAAGCGGGCGTCTATGGCTACACCTTC. It encodes CASSEAGVYGYTF.

V gene TRBV28 combines with J gene TRBJ2-3, with 11 positions matching TRBD2. The CDR3 covers 16 residues. With V trimmed by 5 bases and J by 6 bases, 10 bases remained unmatched. The germline V gene has CDR1 MDHEN and CDR2 SYDVKM. CDR3 in amino acids: CASSPRGSGGVDTQYF. The CDR3 DNA reads TGTGCCAGCAGTCCCCGGGGTAGCGGGGGGGTGGATACGCAGTATTTT.

This clone showed up just a few times. J is TRBJ2-1 and V is TRBV14, with 7 bases fitting TRBD2. The CDR3 consists of 14 residues. CDR1 and CDR2 from the germline V gene are SGHDN and FVKESK. V shed 5 bases and J 4 bases; nucleotides not matched to a gene: 5. The CDR3 region has the DNA TGTGCCAGCAGCTGGGACTACCCATACAATGAGCAGTTCTTC. Translating gives CASSWDYPYNEQFF.

This clone was seen a few times. The chain couples TRBV5-1 to TRBJ1-6, with D possibly matching TRBD1 (5 bases). V was clipped by 0 bases and J by 7 bases, with 11 bases between them. The CDR3 runs 15 residues. Germline CDR1 and CDR2: SGHRS and YFSETQ. The CDR3 here is CASSLDRQINSPLHF. The CDR3, as DNA: TGCGCCAGCAGCTTGGATCGACAGATAAATTCACCCCTCCACTTT. Complete variable domain (other parts from reference TRBV5-1 and TRBJ1-6): KAGVTQTPRYLIKTRGQQVTLSCSPISGHRSVSWYQQTPGQGLQFLFEYFSETQRNKGNFPGRFSGRQFSNSRSEMNVSTLELGDSALYLCASSLDRQINSPLHFGNGTRLTVT.

This rearrangement joins TRBV6-1 to TRBJ2-5, with a weak D call TRBD2 (6 bases). Trimming pared 7 bases from V and 7 bases from J, leaving 22 bases between. CDR1 is MNHNS, CDR2 SASEGT, per germline. The CDR3 is made up of 15 amino acids. The CDR3 bases are TGTGCCAGCATAGGAGGGTTGTGGCCGGCGGGGACCCAGTACTTC. Amino acid sequence: CASIGGLWPAGTQYF.

In its sample, this clone was seen once. J is TRBJ2-3 and V is TRBV25-1; TRBD1 aligns across 7 bases. Germline CDR1 and CDR2: MGHDK and SYGVNS. Losses at the gene ends were 10 bases for V and 5 bases for J; bases not matched to a gene: 6. The CDR3 is made up of 12 amino acids. The CDR3 sequence: CATTGDGDTQYF. CDR3 DNA: TGTGCCACAACAGGGGACGGAGATACGCAGTATTTT.

The chain has TRBV4-2 and TRBJ1-4; tentatively, D is TRBD1 (5 bases). Trimming pared 4 bases from V and 8 bases from J, leaving 20 bases between. CDR3 size: 16 residues. Germline-derived CDR1 and CDR2 are LGHNA and YNFKEQ. CDR3 sequence (DNA): TGTGCCAGCAGCCTCTTCGGTTGGCAGGGCGAGGAAAAACTGTTTTTT. Its translation is CASSLFGWQGEEKLFF.

This clone occurred a few times. V usage is TRBV6-6 and J usage is TRBJ2-7; 8 bases are a match to TRBD2. Unmatched junction bases numbered 7, after V lost 4 bases and J lost 8 bases. This CDR3 comprises 13 residues. From germline, CDR1 is MNHNY and CDR2 SVGAGI (reference sequence). The chain's CDR3 is CASSLPPSGQQYF. As DNA, the CDR3 is TGTGCCAGCAGTTTACCCCCTAGCGGGCAGCAGTACTTC.

For the CDR3, the DNA is TGTGCCAGCTACCCGGACAGGGAGAATGAAAAACTGTTTTTT. Encoded protein: CASYPDRENEKLFF. The chain combines TRBV25-1 with TRBJ1-4; 8 nucleotides line up with TRBD1. Per the germline V gene, CDR1 is MGHDK and CDR2 is SYGVNS. The CDR3 runs 14 residues. With V trimmed by 8 bases and J by 5 bases, 7 bases remained unmatched.

V usage is TRBV20-1 and J usage is TRBJ2-5, with D hard to call. Trimming left V 3 bases short and J 4 bases short, with 6 bases between. The CDR3 length is 11 residues. CDR1 and CDR2 from the germline V gene are DFQATT and SNEGSKA (reference sequence). The CDR3 DNA sequence: TGCAGTGCTAGTGGGCTAGAGACCCAGTACTTC. This gives the protein CSASGLETQYF.

V usage is TRBV29-1 and J usage is TRBJ2-7; 9 bases agree with TRBD2. Germline CDR1 is SQVTM and CDR2 is ANQGSEA. V lost 7 bases and J lost 6; bases outside the gene matches: 7. This CDR3 has 12 residues. In DNA form, the CDR3 reads TGCAGCGCCGGGACTAGCCTGATCGAGCAGTACTTC. Amino acid sequence: CSAGTSLIEQYF.

The chain carries TRBV14 and TRBJ2-1; the match to TRBD2 covers 7 bases. The CDR3 totals 15 residues. Germline values: CDR1 SGHDN, CDR2 FVKESK. V was pared by 4 bases and J by 7 bases, with 10 bases of the junction left unmatched. The CDR3 spells CASSRWGGGPNEQFF. CDR3 coding DNA: TGTGCCAGCAGCCGTTGGGGGGGAGGGCCTAATGAGCAGTTCTTC.

V usage is TRBV5-1 and J usage is TRBJ1-4; D unresolved. The germline V and J ends were trimmed by 1 base and 8 bases, with 9 bases remaining between them. This CDR3 has 13 amino acids. Germline V gene sequence: CDR1 SGHRS, CDR2 YFSETQ. The CDR3 reads CASSLSGEEKLFF. The CDR3 DNA reads TGCGCCAGCAGCTTGTCTGGGGAGGAAAAACTGTTTTTT.

CDR3 residues: CASSRTPNNEKLFF. CDR3 coding DNA: TGTGCCAGCAGCAGGACACCAAATAATGAAAAACTGTTTTTT. The chain recombines TRBV25-1 with TRBJ1-4; D possibly corresponds to TRBD1 (5 bases). Germline values: CDR1 MGHDK, CDR2 SYGVNS. V lost 6 bases and J lost 4, with 12 bases in between. The CDR3 is 14 amino acids. Full variable domain (remainder filled in from reference TRBV25-1 and TRBJ1-4): EADIYQTPRYLVIGTGKKITLECSQTMGHDKMYWYQQDPGMELHLIHYSYGVNSTEKGDLSSESTVSRIRTEHFPLTLESARPSHTSQYLCASSRTPNNEKLFFGSGTQLSVL.

This clone was counted once. The chain couples TRBV7-8 to TRBJ2-7, with 9 bases matching TRBD2. Germline trimming cut 1 base from V and 7 bases from J; bases unmatched to any gene: 5. There are 14 residues in the CDR3. Germline V gene lookup returns CDR1 SGHVS and CDR2 FQNEAQ. The DNA for the CDR3 is TGTGCCAGCAGCTTAGTAGCGGGGGCCTTAGAGCAGTACTTC. It translates to CASSLVAGALEQYF.

V usage is TRBV28 and J usage is TRBJ1-2; TRBD1 is a possible D gene (5 bases). The CDR3 runs 15 residues. The germline gives CDR1 MDHEN, CDR2 SYDVKM. V gave up 2 bases and J gave up 3 bases, with 13 bases separating them. CDR3 sequence: CASSLPTVPYYGYTF. DNA of the CDR3: TGTGCCAGCAGTTTACCGACAGTGCCGTACTATGGCTACACCTTC.